This TCR beta chain emerged from a study of blood T cell repertoires in COVID-19. Study-level information: Researchers got acute and convalescent COVID-19 samples from the United States, Italy and Spain. PBMCs, B-cell-depleted T cells, or T cells were the source of the cDNA or gDNA that made up the material.

The CDR3 length is 15 residues. Trimming stripped 0 bases from V and 4 bases from J, with 10 bases between. Per germline, CDR1 SNHLY and CDR2 FYNNEI. How the authors handled the data: The assay estimated nucleated cells by amplifying reference gene primers. Generated by immunoSEQ multiplex PCR, the TCRdb table keeps only in-frame clones and is missing some. For V, J and clone size, that table is used; D and trimming come from the DNA. Of about 240,000 clones in the sample, roughly 82% were seen once. The genes are TRBV2 and TRBJ1-3, with D perhaps TRBD1 (5 bases). Material for sequencing was peripheral blood. The sequence was collected from a woman in her seventies with acute or convalescent COVID-19. CDR3 sequence reads: CASSEASAGGNTIYF. CDR3 in DNA: TGTGCCAGCAGTGAAGCGTCGGCAGGGGGAAACACCATATATTTT.